This section outlines one T cell receptor (beta chain) sequence together with its context. The record originates from a study of blood T cell repertoires in COVID-19. Across the study: Sources were T cells, B-cell-depleted T cells, or PBMCs; the material itself was cDNA or gDNA.

This CDR3 is built from 14 residues. Losses at the gene ends were 10 bases for V and 4 bases for J; bases not matched to a gene: 6. CDR1 is MDHEN and CDR2 is SYDVKM in the germline V gene. Sequenced by immunoSEQ multiplex PCR; TCRdb stores in-frame clones only, minus some. In the table there are more than 200,000 clones, around 90% of which are singletons. The receptor comes from a woman between 50 and 59 years old who had recovered from COVID-19. Sequencing input: PBMCs or T cells enriched from blood (not recorded which). The chain has TRBV28 and TRBJ1-5; 11 nucleotides align to TRBD1. Here the CDR3 DNA reads TGTGCCACAGCGAGGGACAGGGGGAATCAGCCCCAGCATTTT. It translates to CATARDRGNQPQHF.